The 5 T cell receptor beta chains given below trace back to one sample, sequenced in a study of blood T cell repertoires in COVID-19. Method: immunoSEQ multiplex PCR; TCRdb's copy keeps in-frame clones and lacks some. The table includes 60,000 or so clones, 90% detected once. Sequenced: peripheral blood. Every receptor here comes from a man in his 60s with active COVID-19.

V usage is TRBV11-3 and J usage is TRBJ2-2, with 7 bases matching TRBD1. Trimming removed 7 bases from V and 5 bases from J; junction bases left unmatched: 10. Looked up from germline, CDR1 is SGHNT and CDR2 is YENEEA. This CDR3 spans 15 amino acids. CDR3 nucleotides: TGTGCCAGCAACCAACCAGGGGGTGTTACCGGGGAGCTGTTTTTT. Its translation is CASNQPGGVTGELFF.

J is TRBJ2-3 and V is TRBV5-4; 7 bases map to TRBD1. Germline CDR1 reads SGHNT; CDR2 reads YYREEE (reference sequence). This CDR3 is 15 amino acids long. Trimming removed 4 bases from V and 1 base from J; junction bases left unmatched: 6. The chain's CDR3 is CASSEGAGRTDTQYF. In DNA form, the CDR3 reads TGTGCCAGCAGCGAGGGGGCAGGGCGCACAGATACGCAGTATTTT.

This rearrangement joins TRBV7-8 to TRBJ1-3, with 8 bases identical to TRBD1. The CDR3 consists of 16 residues. CDR1 is SGHVS and CDR2 is FQNEAQ in the germline V gene. With V trimmed by 5 bases and J by 0 bases, 6 bases remained unmatched. The CDR3 coding sequence is TGTGCCAGCAGCAGCGGACAGGGCGGCTCTGGAAACACCATATATTTT. This gives the protein CASSSGQGGSGNTIYF.

The rearrangement uses TRBV21-1 and TRBJ2-6; TRBD2 reflects the table's D call only, with no check against the DNA. TRBV21-1 corresponds to a pseudogene. There are 21 residues in the CDR3. The CDR3 sequence: CALLETQPTGGKDSGANVLTF. The CDR3, as DNA: TGTGCCCTCCTCGAGACCCAGCCGACGGGAGGGAAAGACTCTGGGGCCAACGTCCTGACTTTC.

The chain carries TRBV5-6 and TRBJ2-5; a weak D match, TRBD1 (6 bases). Germline-derived CDR1 and CDR2 are SGHDT and YYEEEE. This CDR3 contains 16 residues. V shed 4 bases and J shed 4 bases, with 20 bases lying between them. The CDR3 nucleotides read TGTGCCAGCAGCAGTTCAAAACAGGGTAGGGGAGAGACCCAGTACTTC. Encoded protein: CASSSSKQGRGETQYF. Full variable domain (missing parts from reference TRBV5-6 and TRBJ2-5): DAGVTQSPTHLIKTRGQQVTLRCSPKSGHDTVSWYQQALGQGPQFIFQYYEEEERQRGNFPDRFSGHQFPNYSSELNVNALLLGDSALYLCASSSSKQGRGETQYFGPGTRLLVL.